The TCR beta chain described here comes from a study of blood T cell repertoires in COVID-19. The wider study: T cells, B-cell-depleted T cells, or PBMCs provided the cDNA or gDNA that served as material.

CDR1 is LGHNT, CDR2 FRNRAP, per germline. The CDR3 spans 13 residues. V lost 3 bases, J lost 3 bases, and 2 bases stayed unmatched. The authors' processing: The authors estimated nucleated cell counts from reference gene primer amplification. The repertoire was sequenced with immunoSEQ multiplex PCR; TCRdb's copy has only in-frame clones and lacks some. The V and J calls and clone size are taken from that table; D and trimming were inferred from the DNA. Of under 200,000 clones in the sample, 88% were seen once. The sequence was collected from a man between 35 and 55 years old with active or convalescent COVID-19. The V call is TRBV12-5, the J call TRBJ2-7; 7 bases are shared with TRBD2. Material for sequencing was peripheral blood. The CDR3 sequence: CASGLAGSYEQYF. The CDR3 nucleotides are TGTGCTAGTGGTTTAGCGGGGAGCTACGAGCAGTACTTC.